Listed below are T cell receptor beta chains from one sample, sequenced in a study of memory CD4+ T cells and cytomegalovirus serostatus. Clones were sequenced by immunoSEQ multiplex PCR, and TCRdb holds only the in-frame ones, with some missing. The data contain over 45,000 clones, roughly 85% of them singletons. Sequenced input: memory CD4+ T cells from blood. The receptors shown here come from an adult in good health and CMV-seronegative. Some clones in this sample may be carry-over from other donors' samples. The CDR3 runs from the conserved cysteine through the conserved F or W. The D gene is left open where the match is weak. Clone size is given for some rows only: seen once, a few or many times, or a class if the clone is expanded.

NA | TRBJ2-5 | NA | TRBV10-2 | TGCGCCAGCGGATGGACTATTCAAGAGACCCAGTACTTC | CASGWTIQETQYF
NA | TRBJ2-2 | NA | TRBV7-2 | TGTGCCAGCAGCTTAGGGCCCGAGTACGCCGGGGAGCTGTTTTTT | CASSLGPEYAGELFF
NA | TRBJ1-2 | few | TRBV29-1 | TGCAGCGTTGAATCTGGCTACACCTTC | CSVESGYTF
NA | TRBJ2-5 | NA | TRBV5-3 | TGTGCCAGAAGCTTGAAAGGCGAGACGTACTTC | CARSLKGETYF
NA | TRBJ2-3 | NA | TRBV5-1 | TGCGCCAGCAGCTTGGCCTTACAGCCAGATACGCAGTATTTT | CASSLALQPDTQYF
NA | TRBJ2-7 | few | TRBV2 | TGTGCCAGCAGTGTTAATGGCAGGGGGGACGAGCAGTACTTC | CASSVNGRGDEQYF
NA | TRBJ2-5 | NA | TRBV2 | TGTGCCAGCTGGGGTGGGGAGACCCAGTACTTC | CASWGGETQYF
TRBD1 | TRBJ1-2 | NA | TRBV5-1 | TGCGCCAGCAGCCAAGGGACAGGCATCTATGGCTACACCTTC | CASSQGTGIYGYTF
NA | TRBJ1-4 | NA | TRBV6-1 | TGTGCCAGCAGTACAAAGGGGCTTAATGAAAAACTGTTTTTT | CASSTKGLNEKLFF
NA | TRBJ2-5 | NA | TRBV6-5 | TGTGCCAGCAGTCTCTCTATTATTGGGACCCAGTACTTC | CASSLSIIGTQYF
TRBD2 | TRBJ2-2 | NA | TRBV4-1 | TGCGCCAGCACTCCCTTCTTAGCGGGAGGATCAAACACCGGGGAGCTGTTTTTT | CASTPFLAGGSNTGELFF
TRBD2 | TRBJ2-1 | NA | TRBV10-2 | TGCGCCAGCAGTGAGTCCGGACTAGCGGGAGCCTACAATGAGCAGTTCTTC | CASSESGLAGAYNEQFF
NA | TRBJ2-5 | once | TRBV13 | TGTGCCAGCAGCTCCCTTGCTCGACAAGAGACCCAGTACTTC | CASSSLARQETQYF
NA | TRBJ2-5 | NA | TRBV2 | TGTGCCAGCAGCGGGGCGCAGGGCAAAGAGACCCAGTACTTC | CASSGAQGKETQYF
TRBD1 | TRBJ1-6 | NA | TRBV27 | TGTGCCAGCAGTTTAAAGACAGGGATGGGTAATTCACCCCTCCACTTT | CASSLKTGMGNSPLHF
NA | TRBJ1-5 | NA | TRBV19 | TGTGCCAGTAGTATAGATCAGGCTTGGAATCAGCCCCAGCATTTT | CASSIDQAWNQPQHF
NA | TRBJ2-5 | NA | TRBV25-1 | TGTGCCAGCAGTGAATCTCGGGAGACCCAGTACTTC | CASSESRETQYF
NA | TRBJ2-3 | NA | TRBV18 | TGTGCCAGCTCACCAAGGTGGCAGACTACAGATACGCAGTATTTT | CASSPRWQTTDTQYF
NA | TRBJ1-3 | NA | TRBV18 | TGTGCCAGCTCGCCCGCAGGCTCTGGAAACACCATATATTTT | CASSPAGSGNTIYF
NA | TRBJ2-7 | NA | TRBV7-9 | TGTGCCAGCAGCCGTTTCGGGACCGACCCCGAGCAGTACTTC | CASSRFGTDPEQYF
NA | TRBJ2-1 | few | TRBV6-1 | TGTGCCAGCAGCTTTGCCCGGGATCATGAGCAGTTCTTC | CASSFARDHEQFF
NA | TRBJ2-1 | NA | TRBV7-3 | TGTGCCAGCAGCCCAAGGGGGGGCGCTTACAATGAGCAGTTCTTC | CASSPRGGAYNEQFF
TRBD1 | TRBJ2-7 | NA | TRBV6-1 | TGTGCCAGCAGTGCGGCACTGGGACAGCCCTCCTACGAGCAGTACTTC | CASSAALGQPSYEQYF
NA | TRBJ2-3 | NA | TRBV28 | TGTGCCAGCAGTTTCACGCAGCCCACAGATACGCAGTATTTT | CASSFTQPTDTQYF
NA | TRBJ2-1 | NA | TRBV5-1 | TGCGCCAGCAGCTTGGTTCCGGTCGCCGGCTACAATGAGCAGTTCTTC | CASSLVPVAGYNEQFF
NA | TRBJ2-1 | once | TRBV7-2 | TGTGCCAGCAGCTCACGACTGTACAATGAGCAGTTCTTC | CASSSRLYNEQFF
NA | TRBJ1-1 | NA | TRBV2 | TGTGCCAGCAGTGAAGCTCAGGTTACGAAGAACACTGAAGCTTTCTTT | CASSEAQVTKNTEAFF
NA | TRBJ2-1 | NA | TRBV7-2 | TGTGCCAGCAGCTTAGCCACCGGGCCAAATGAGCAGTTCTTC | CASSLATGPNEQFF
NA | TRBJ2-7 | NA | TRBV23-1 | TGCGCCAGCAGTCACCCCGGAAGGGCATACGAGCAGTACTTC | CASSHPGRAYEQYF
NA | TRBJ2-2 | NA | TRBV6-5 | TGTGCCAGCAGTTACTCAGTACAGTTAAACACCGGGGAGCTGTTTTTT | CASSYSVQLNTGELFF
NA | TRBJ2-7 | NA | TRBV28 | TGTGCCAGCAGTTTGCCCTCGCTGGCGGTAAGCTCCTACGAGCAGTACTTC | CASSLPSLAVSSYEQYF
NA | TRBJ2-7 | NA | TRBV11-2 | TGTGCCAGCAGCTTAGACCGAACGTCAGGGTACTTC | CASSLDRTSGYF
NA | TRBJ1-5 | NA | TRBV10-2 | TGCGCCAGCAGTGTCCTAGACAATCAGCCCCAGCATTTT | CASSVLDNQPQHF
TRBD2 | TRBJ2-5 | NA | TRBV4-1 | TGCGCCAGCAGCCAAGATTTTCGGGCTAGCGGGAGACAAGAGACCCAGTACTTC | CASSQDFRASGRQETQYF
NA | TRBJ1-2 | once | TRBV28 | TGTGCCAGCAGTTTAGGTAACAGAAACTATGGCTACACCTTC | CASSLGNRNYGYTF
TRBD2 | TRBJ2-1 | NA | TRBV19 | TGTGCCAGTAGTCCGACTAGCGGGGTATACAATGAGCAGTTCTTC | CASSPTSGVYNEQFF
NA | TRBJ1-2 | few | TRBV2 | TGTGCCAGCAGTGAAGTGGCAGGGGCGAATAACTATGGCTACACCTTC | CASSEVAGANNYGYTF
NA | TRBJ2-1 | few | TRBV29-1 | TGCAGCGGTGAAGATTGGAATGAGCAGTTCTTC | CSGEDWNEQFF
TRBD2 | TRBJ2-7 | NA | TRBV7-8 | TGTGCCAGCAGCTCCCAAGCGGGAAGCTCCTACGAGCAGTACTTC | CASSSQAGSSYEQYF
NA | TRBJ2-5 | NA | TRBV9 | TGTGCCAGCAGCGTAGCCCAAGGCGGAGGCGGGGAGACCCAGTACTTC | CASSVAQGGGGETQYF
TRBD2 | TRBJ2-3 | NA | TRBV7-9 | TGTGCCAGCAGCTTATCTAGCGGCTTCACAGATACGCAGTATTTT | CASSLSSGFTDTQYF
NA | TRBJ1-6 | NA | TRBV30 | TGTGCCTGGAGTGTCCGGCAGGTCAAGTCCACTTCACCCCTCCACTTT | CAWSVRQVKSTSPLHF
TRBD1 | TRBJ1-5 | NA | TRBV27 | TGTGCCAGCAGTTTTCGTGGGGACAGGGATCAGCCCCAGCATTTT | CASSFRGDRDQPQHF
NA | TRBJ1-1 | NA | TRBV7-9 | TGTGCCAGCAGCTTAGCCAACTCGAACACTGAAGCTTTCTTT | CASSLANSNTEAFF
TRBD1 | TRBJ1-5 | NA | TRBV19 | TGTGCCAGTAGAGGGACAGGGCGGCATCAGCCCCAGCATTTT | CASRGTGRHQPQHF
NA | TRBJ1-2 | NA | TRBV6-5 | TGTGCCAGCAGTTACTCGACAGATTATGGCTACACCTTC | CASSYSTDYGYTF
NA | TRBJ1-5 | NA | TRBV6-1 | TGTGCCAGCAGTGACAATTTTCCATTTCAGCCCCAGCATTTT | CASSDNFPFQPQHF
TRBD1 | TRBJ1-2 | NA | TRBV28 | TGTGCCAGCAGTTTAGCGACAGGGACACAAGGCACTAACTATGGCTACACCTTC | CASSLATGTQGTNYGYTF
TRBD1 | TRBJ2-3 | NA | TRBV9 | TGTGCCAGCAGCGTGGACACAGGGGGCGGAGATACGCAGTATTTT | CASSVDTGGGDTQYF
NA | TRBJ2-3 | NA | TRBV28 | TGTGCCAGCAGTCCCCGGAGTAGCGGTTTAACAGATACGCAGTATTTT | CASSPRSSGLTDTQYF
NA | TRBJ2-7 | NA | TRBV9 | TGTGCCAGCAGCGTAGGGTTAGGGGGATTAAGCGAGCAGTACTTC | CASSVGLGGLSEQYF
TRBD1 | TRBJ1-3 | once | TRBV6-5 | TGTGCCAGCAGTCGACAGGGATACGGAAACACCATATATTTT | CASSRQGYGNTIYF
TRBD1 | TRBJ1-5 | NA | TRBV6-5 | TGTGCCAGCAGAAGGGGGACAGGGATATGGCCCCAGCATTTT | CASRRGTGIWPQHF
TRBD1 | TRBJ1-2 | NA | TRBV30 | TGTGCCTGGAGTGTAGGGCCAGGGGGTAGCTATGGCTACACCTTC | CAWSVGPGGSYGYTF
NA | TRBJ2-5 | NA | TRBV7-2 | TGTGCCAGCAGCTTAGCGGCAGGAGAATTCATGGAGACCCAGTACTTC | CASSLAAGEFMETQYF
TRBD2 | TRBJ2-7 | NA | TRBV4-2 | TGTGCCAGCAGCCAAGCGACCGGGACTAGCGGTTACGAGCAGTACTTC | CASSQATGTSGYEQYF
NA | TRBJ2-5 | NA | TRBV5-4 | TGTGCCAGCAGCTTGGTGGGCACGACTCAAGAGACCCAGTACTTC | CASSLVGTTQETQYF
TRBD1 | TRBJ1-2 | NA | TRBV7-9 | TGTGCCAGCAGCTTAGAAGGGGGCGGCTACACCTTC | CASSLEGGGYTF
NA | TRBJ2-7 | NA | TRBV6-1 | TGTGCCAGCAGTGGGTCAGCCTACGAGCAGTACTTC | CASSGSAYEQYF
TRBD1 | TRBJ1-1 | NA | TRBV6-1 | TGTGCCAGCCGAATACAGGGGGGGAACACTGAAGCTTTCTTT | CASRIQGGNTEAFF